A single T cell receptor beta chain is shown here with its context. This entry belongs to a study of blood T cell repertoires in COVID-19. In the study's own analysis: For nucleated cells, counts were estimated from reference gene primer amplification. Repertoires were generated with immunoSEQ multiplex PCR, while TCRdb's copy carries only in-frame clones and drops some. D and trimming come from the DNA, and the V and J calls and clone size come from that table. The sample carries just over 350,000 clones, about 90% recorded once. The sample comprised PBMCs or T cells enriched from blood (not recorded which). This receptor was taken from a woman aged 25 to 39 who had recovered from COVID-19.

The CDR3 reads CASSDSRSSGANVLTF. The CDR3 region has the DNA TGTGCCAGCAGTGACTCGCGAAGCTCTGGGGCCAACGTCCTGACTTTC. The V and J genes are TRBV6-4 and TRBJ2-6; D remains ambiguous. Trimming removed 0 bases at V and 0 bases at J, with 6 bases between. CDR1 and CDR2 (germline): MRHNA, SNTAGT. The length of the CDR3 is 16 residues.